This T cell receptor (beta chain) was captured in a study of T-cell memory formation after mild COVID-19. One entry per CDR3 protein results from TCRdb running MiXCR on the 5' RACE reads. The sample shows approximately 440,000 distinct CDR3 sequences, 15% to 20% of them seen only once. This CDR3 is 15 amino acids long. V shed 3 bases, J shed 3 bases, and the junction held 4 bases outside the gene matches. There are many counts of this clonotype. The sequence came from an adult woman who had mild COVID-19 (a few samples of this study predate the infection). Cell type and time point are not known. The sample consisted of PBMCs or a T cell subset sorted from them (not recorded which). The chain links TRBV12-3 or TRBV12-4 to TRBJ2-4; 8 bases line up with TRBD2. The CDR3 region is CASSFGRGNKNIQYF. CDR3 DNA sequence: TGTGCCAGCAGTTTCGGGAGGGGAAACAAAAACATTCAGTACTTC.